One sample yielded the 9 T cell receptor beta chains listed below, sequenced in a study of T cells in Graves' hyperthyroidism and ophthalmopathy. Template material for amplifying TCR beta CDR3 regions consisted of RNA transcripts. Researchers ran a first-round RT-PCR on the TCR CDR3 using the HTBI primer set. TCRdb reanalysed the multiplex PCR reads using MiXCR and keeps one entry per CDR3 protein. Here the sample spans about 660,000 distinct CDR3 sequences, just under 45% being singletons. Input material: peripheral blood or thyroid tissue (not recorded which). The receptors were sampled from an adult man with Graves' disease, either hyperthyroidism or ophthalmopathy (not recorded which).

The chain has TRBV7-2 and TRBJ2-7; the D gene is possibly TRBD1 (6 bases). The CDR3 has 14 residues. Per germline, CDR1 SGHTA and CDR2 FQGNSA. The germline V and J ends were trimmed by 5 bases and 2 bases, with 13 bases remaining between them. DNA for the CDR3: TGTGCCAGCAGCACCCCAGGGGCCCCCTACGAGCAGTACTTC. Amino acids: CASSTPGAPYEQYF.

J is TRBJ1-4 and V is TRBV25-1; TRBD1 matches at 10 bases. This CDR3 spans 18 amino acids. Germline assignment: CDR1 MGHDK and CDR2 SYGVNS. The trim removed 2 bases at V and 0 bases at J, leaving 6 bases unmatched. Here the CDR3 reads CASSEDTGTGATNEKLFF. The CDR3 nucleotides are TGTGCCAGCAGTGAAGATACCGGGACAGGGGCAACTAATGAAAAACTGTTTTTT.

The chain carries TRBV2 and TRBJ1-2; TRBD1 might be the D (6 bases). This CDR3 contains 13 residues. V was pared by 8 bases and J by 4 bases, with 14 bases between. CDR1 SNHLY and CDR2 FYNNEI come from the germline V gene. DNA for the CDR3: TGTGCCAGCTTAGGGGGTGCCGTCTATGGCTACACCTTC. It yields the protein CASLGGAVYGYTF.

This clonotype was found many times. The chain carries TRBV7-9 and TRBJ1-1; D perhaps matches TRBD1 (5 bases). The CDR3 runs to 13 residues. Germline loops: CDR1 SEHNR, CDR2 FQNEAQ (reference sequence). Trimming pared 5 bases from V and 7 bases from J, leaving 14 bases between. Here the CDR3 reads CASSAGTEFEAFF. In DNA form, the CDR3 reads TGTGCCAGCAGCGCGGGGACGGAGTTTGAAGCTTTCTTT.

The genes are TRBV24-1 and TRBJ2-2; 7 nucleotides line up with TRBD1. The V and J ends lost 4 bases and 6 bases, in that order; junction bases with no gene match: 4. Germline lookup yields CDR1 KGHDR and CDR2 SFDVKD. The CDR3 spans 14 residues. The CDR3 spells CATSESGTAGELFF. In DNA form, the CDR3 reads TGTGCCACCAGTGAGTCCGGGACAGCCGGGGAGCTGTTTTTT.

Details on this clonotype: This may come from a read error, since a much larger clone is one base off. Because the CDR3 is missing its conserved closing phenylalanine or tryptophan, this is likely a read error. This chain joins TRBV20-1 and TRBJ2-5; 8 bases line up with TRBD1. Germline V gives CDR1 DFQATT, CDR2 SNEGSKA (reference sequence). The CDR3 has 14 amino acids. V shed 2 bases and J 5 bases; nucleotides not matched to a gene: 7. Here the CDR3 reads CSARNTGGMETQYL. DNA of the CDR3: TGCAGTGCTAGAAATACAGGGGGAATGGAGACCCAGTACCTC.

This chain uses TRBV9 with TRBJ2-5; D is ambiguous. CDR1 and CDR2 from the germline V gene are SGDLS and YYNGEE. The CDR3 sequence is 18 residues long. The germline V and J ends were trimmed by 1 base and 0 bases, with 19 bases remaining between them. The CDR3 here is CASSVTPRDSLNQETQYF. CDR3 sequence (DNA): TGTGCCAGCAGCGTAACACCCCGAGACTCCCTGAACCAAGAGACCCAGTACTTC.

This clonotype was counted ten times or more. V and J are TRBV20-1 and TRBJ2-5, with a weak D call TRBD2 (5 bases). The V end was cut by 6 bases, the J end by 0 bases, with 14 bases between. Germline V gene lookup returns CDR1 DFQATT and CDR2 SNEGSKA (reference sequence). The CDR3 runs 14 residues. Here the CDR3 reads CSARGPGNQETQYF. The CDR3 DNA reads TGCAGTGCCCGAGGTCCGGGGAACCAAGAGACCCAGTACTTC.

This clonotype has a handful of counts. This chain links TRBV7-8 with TRBJ1-4, with a tentative D call TRBD1 (5 bases). The CDR3 has 16 amino acids. Trimming removed 1 base from V and 4 bases from J, with 13 bases in between. CDR1 is SGHVS and CDR2 is FQNEAQ in the germline V gene. CDR3 sequence reads: CASSLVWGVGNEKLFF. The CDR3 DNA is TGTGCCAGCAGCTTAGTTTGGGGGGTCGGTAATGAAAAACTGTTTTTT.